This entry lists 3 T cell receptor beta chains sequenced from one sample in a study of blood T cell repertoires in COVID-19. The method was immunoSEQ multiplex PCR; TCRdb's version includes in-frame clones alone and lacks a portion of them. The data hold around 160,000 clones, with approximately 80% observed a single time. Sequencing was carried out using PBMCs or T cells enriched from blood (not recorded which). The receptors stem from a man aged 35 to 55 who had recovered from COVID-19.

J is TRBJ1-1 and V is TRBV18; 7 nucleotides line up with TRBD1. Trimming at V came to 3 bases and at J to 7 bases, leaving 14 bases not matched to a gene. The CDR3 has 16 residues. The germline V gene encodes CDR1 KGHSH and CDR2 LQKENI. The CDR3 coding sequence is TGTGCCAGCTCACCTGACCTTACAGGGGTGAGTGTTGAAGCTTTCTTT. It encodes CASSPDLTGVSVEAFF.

This chain uses TRBV7-2 with TRBJ2-1, with 7 bases aligning to TRBD2. The CDR3 totals 14 residues. From germline, CDR1 is SGHTA and CDR2 FQGNSA. V was clipped by 10 bases and J by 6 bases; unmatched bases: 12. CDR3 in DNA: TGTGCCAAGTCGCCTTTGGGCGGGGGCAATGAGCAGTTCTTC. Encoded protein: CAKSPLGGGNEQFF.

The rearrangement uses TRBV30 and TRBJ2-5; TRBD1 agrees at 10 bases. Germline V gene data show CDR1 as GTSNPN and CDR2 as SVGIG (reference sequence). The V and J ends lost 1 base and 3 bases, in that order; junction bases with no gene match: 5. CDR3 length equals 15 residues. The CDR3 nucleotides are TGTGCCTGGAGTGAGACAGGGGGCGGTAAAGAGACCCAGTACTTC. Translated, it gives CAWSETGGGKETQYF.